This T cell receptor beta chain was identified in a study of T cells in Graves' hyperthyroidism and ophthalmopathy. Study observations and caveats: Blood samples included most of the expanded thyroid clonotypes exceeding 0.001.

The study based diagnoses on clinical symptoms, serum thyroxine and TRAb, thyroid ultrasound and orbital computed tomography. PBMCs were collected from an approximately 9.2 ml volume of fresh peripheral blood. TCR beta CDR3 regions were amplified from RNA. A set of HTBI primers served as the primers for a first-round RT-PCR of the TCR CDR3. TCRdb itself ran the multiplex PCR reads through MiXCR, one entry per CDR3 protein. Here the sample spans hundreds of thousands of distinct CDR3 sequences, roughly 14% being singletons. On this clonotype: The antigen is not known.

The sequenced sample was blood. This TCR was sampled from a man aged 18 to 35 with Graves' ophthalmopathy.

Written as DNA, the CDR3 is TGCGCCAGCAGCTCCCGGACAGGGGGCCTAAAGTACACTGAAGCTTTCTTT. This gives the protein CASSSRTGGLKYTEAFF. The gene calls are TRBV5-1 and TRBJ1-1, with TRBD1 matching over 11 bases. The V segment lost 3 bases and the J segment 3 bases; nucleotides outside the gene matches: 10. The CDR3 loop spans 17 amino acids. Germline V gene lookup returns CDR1 SGHRS and CDR2 YFSETQ.